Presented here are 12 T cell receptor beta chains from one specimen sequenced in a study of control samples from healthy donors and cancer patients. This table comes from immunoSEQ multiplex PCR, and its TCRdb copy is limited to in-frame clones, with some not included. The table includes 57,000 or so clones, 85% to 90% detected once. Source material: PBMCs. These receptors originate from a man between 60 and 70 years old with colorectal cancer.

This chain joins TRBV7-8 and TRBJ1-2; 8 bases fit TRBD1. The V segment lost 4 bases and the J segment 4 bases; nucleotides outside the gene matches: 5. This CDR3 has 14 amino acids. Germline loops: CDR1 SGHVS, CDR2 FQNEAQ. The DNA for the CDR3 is TGTGCCAGCAGCTCAGGACAGGGAGGCTATGGCTACACCTTC. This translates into CASSSGQGGYGYTF.

CDR3 sequence: CASSSYFPRADTQYF. CDR3 sequence (DNA): TGTGCCAGCAGCTCCTACTTCCCGCGGGCAGATACGCAGTATTTT. The rearrangement joins TRBV11-2 to TRBJ2-3; a weak D match, TRBD2 (5 bases). The CDR3 has 15 amino acids. Germline V gives CDR1 SGHAT, CDR2 FQNNGV. V lost 4 bases and J lost 4, with 15 bases in between. Full variable domain (rest looked up from reference TRBV11-2 and TRBJ2-3): EAGVAQSPRYKIIEKRQSVAFWCNPISGHATLYWYQQILGQGPKLLIQFQNNGVVDDSQLPKDRFSAERLKGVDSTLKIQPAKLEDSAVYLCASSSYFPRADTQYFGPGTRLTVL.

This chain's CDR3 is CASSPGTSKETQYF. The CDR3 coding sequence is TGTGCCAGCTCTCCCGGGACTAGCAAAGAGACCCAGTACTTC. The chain couples TRBV18 to TRBJ2-5; 9 positions agree with TRBD2. Germline lookup yields CDR1 KGHSH and CDR2 LQKENI. The J segment lost 3 bases and the V segment lost 6 bases, leaving 5 bases of the junction unmatched. CDR3 length equals 14 residues.

The CDR3 reads CASSVGTALNTEAFF. CDR3 nucleotides: TGTGCCAGCAGCGTAGGGACAGCGTTGAACACTGAAGCTTTCTTT. The chain is built from TRBV7-6 and TRBJ1-1; 7 nucleotides match TRBD1. The J segment lost 0 bases and the V segment lost 5 bases, leaving 6 bases of the junction unmatched. Germline CDR1 SGHVS, CDR2 FNYEAQ. CDR3 length: 15 amino acids.

DNA of the CDR3: TGTGCCACCAGTGATGTGCCGACTAGCGGGGGCACAGATACGCAGTATTTT. The encoded protein is CATSDVPTSGGTDTQYF. The V and J genes are TRBV24-1 and TRBJ2-3; 11 bases match TRBD2. The junction had 5 bases not matched to a gene; V was cut back by 3 bases and J by 1 base. This CDR3 contains 17 residues. CDR1 KGHDR and CDR2 SFDVKD come from the germline V gene.

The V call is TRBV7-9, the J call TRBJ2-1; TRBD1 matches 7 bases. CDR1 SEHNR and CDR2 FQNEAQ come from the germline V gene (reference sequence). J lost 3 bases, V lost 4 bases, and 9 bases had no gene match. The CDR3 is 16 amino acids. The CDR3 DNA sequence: TGTGCCAGCAGCTCCTTAAGACAGGGAATCTACAATGAGCAGTTCTTC. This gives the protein CASSSLRQGIYNEQFF.

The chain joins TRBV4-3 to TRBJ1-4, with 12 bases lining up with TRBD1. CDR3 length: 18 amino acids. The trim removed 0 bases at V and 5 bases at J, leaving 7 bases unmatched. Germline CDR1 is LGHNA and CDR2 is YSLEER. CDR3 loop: CASSQEGTGGRVNEKLFF. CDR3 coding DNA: TGCGCCAGCAGCCAAGAAGGGACAGGGGGCCGGGTAAATGAAAAACTGTTTTTT.

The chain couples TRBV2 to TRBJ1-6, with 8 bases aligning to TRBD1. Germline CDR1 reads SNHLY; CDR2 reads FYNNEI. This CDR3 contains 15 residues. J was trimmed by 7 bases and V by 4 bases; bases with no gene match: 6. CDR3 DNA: TGTGCCAGCAGTGGGACAGGGACCGAGAATTCACCCCTCCACTTT. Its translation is CASSGTGTENSPLHF.

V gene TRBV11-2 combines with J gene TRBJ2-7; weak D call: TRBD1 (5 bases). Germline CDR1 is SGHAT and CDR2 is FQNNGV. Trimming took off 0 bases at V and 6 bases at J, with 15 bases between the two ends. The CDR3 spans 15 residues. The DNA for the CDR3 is TGTGCCAGCAGCTTAGATCTGAACGCAGGGTCCGAGCAGTACTTC. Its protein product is CASSLDLNAGSEQYF.

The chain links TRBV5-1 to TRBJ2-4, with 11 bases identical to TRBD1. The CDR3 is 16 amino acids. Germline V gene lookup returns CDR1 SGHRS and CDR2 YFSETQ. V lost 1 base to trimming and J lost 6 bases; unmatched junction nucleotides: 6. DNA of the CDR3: TGCGCCAGCAGCTTGAGGGGACAGGGGGTTGGAAACATTCAGTACTTC. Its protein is CASSLRGQGVGNIQYF.

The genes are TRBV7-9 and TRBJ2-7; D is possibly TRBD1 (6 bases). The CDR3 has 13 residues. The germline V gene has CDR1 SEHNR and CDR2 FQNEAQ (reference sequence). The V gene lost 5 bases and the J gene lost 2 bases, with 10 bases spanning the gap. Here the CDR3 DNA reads TGTGCCAGCAGCACCAACAGGGCCTACGAGCAGTACTTC. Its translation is CASSTNRAYEQYF.

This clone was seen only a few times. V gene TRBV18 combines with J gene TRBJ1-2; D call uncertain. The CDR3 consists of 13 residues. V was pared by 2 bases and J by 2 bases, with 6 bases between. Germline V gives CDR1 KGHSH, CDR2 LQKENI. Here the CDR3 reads CASSPDTNYGYTF. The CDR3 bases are TGTGCCAGCTCACCAGATACCAACTATGGCTACACCTTC.